A single sample gave rise to the 14 T cell receptor beta chains below, sequenced in a study of naive CD8 T cells in extremely preterm neonates. The method was immunoSEQ multiplex PCR; TCRdb's version includes in-frame clones alone and lacks a portion of them. Of 5,000 to 7,500 clones listed, about 98% were seen once; the top ten hold 0.95% to 1.5%. Sequences were obtained from naive CD8+ T cells from blood. These receptors came from a human donor in good health.

The chain links TRBV9 to TRBJ2-1; D might be TRBD2 (5 bases). Germline V lookup: CDR1 SGDLS, CDR2 YYNGEE. This CDR3 comprises 15 residues. Trimming took off 3 bases at V and 1 base at J, with 11 bases between the two ends. This chain's CDR3 is CASSAFRGSYNEQFF. The CDR3 DNA sequence: TGTGCCAGCAGCGCCTTCCGGGGATCCTACAATGAGCAGTTCTTC.

The chain recombines TRBV4-1 with TRBJ2-5, with D possibly being TRBD2 (5 bases). Germline values: CDR1 MGHRA, CDR2 YSYEKL. V lost 0 bases, J lost 4 bases, and 12 bases lay in between. The CDR3 is made up of 15 amino acids. In nucleotides, the CDR3 is TGCGCCAGCAGCCAAGATGGAACGGGGAGAGAGACCCAGTACTTC. Amino acid sequence: CASSQDGTGRETQYF.

The CDR3 DNA follows: TGTGCCAGCAGTTACGTCTGGCAGGGGAACTACGAGCAGTACTTC. This translates into CASSYVWQGNYEQYF. The chain recombines TRBV6-6 with TRBJ2-7, with D maybe TRBD1 (6 bases). The germline V gene has CDR1 MNHNY and CDR2 SVGAGI (reference sequence). The V end was cut by 2 bases, the J end by 3 bases, with 14 bases between. This CDR3 spans 15 amino acids.

The rearrangement joins TRBV29-1 to TRBJ1-2, with TRBD1 identical over 8 bases. The length of the CDR3 is 13 residues. CDR1 and CDR2 (germline): SQVTM, ANQGSEA. The V gene end was trimmed by 3 bases and the J gene end by 6 bases; junction bases not matched to a gene: 6. CDR3 nucleotide sequence: TGCAGCGTTGATCCGGACAGGGACCATGGCTACACCTTC. Protein sequence: CSVDPDRDHGYTF.

The V call is TRBV9, the J call TRBJ2-7; the match to TRBD1 covers 7 bases. CDR3 length: 12 residues. V was clipped by 4 bases and J by 6 bases; unmatched bases: 4. Germline values: CDR1 SGDLS, CDR2 YYNGEE. In DNA, the CDR3 is TGTGCCAGCAGCCCGCAGGGGGTCGAGCAGTACTTC. This translates into CASSPQGVEQYF.

J is TRBJ2-2 and V is TRBV5-1; TRBD2 matches 8 bases. With 3 bases clipped from V and 6 bases from J, the junction kept 10 bases outside the gene matches. The length of the CDR3 is 16 residues. The germline V gene has CDR1 SGHRS and CDR2 YFSETQ. CDR3 in amino acids: CASSYDGTSYAGELFF. DNA for the CDR3: TGCGCCAGCAGCTACGACGGGACTAGTTACGCCGGGGAGCTGTTTTTT.

V and J are TRBV4-1 and TRBJ2-1, with 11 bases aligning to TRBD2. CDR1 MGHRA and CDR2 YSYEKL come from the germline V gene. V lost 2 bases, J lost 8 bases, and 2 bases stayed unmatched. This CDR3 region has 14 residues. The DNA of the CDR3 is TGCGCCAGCAGCCAAACTAGCGGGAGTTATGAGCAGTTCTTC. Translation: CASSQTSGSYEQFF.

The CDR3 coding sequence is TGCGCCAGCAGCCTGACGGCGGACTCCTACAATGAGCAGTTCTTC. It translates to CASSLTADSYNEQFF. This sequence joins TRBV4-1 and TRBJ2-1; D is unclear. Germline CDR1 MGHRA, CDR2 YSYEKL. V was clipped by 4 bases and J by 0 bases, with 10 bases between them. CDR3 length: 15 amino acids.

CDR3 in amino acids: CASSQGGYGYTF. The CDR3, as DNA: TGTGCCAGCAGTCAGGGAGGCTACGGCTACACCTTC. This chain links TRBV5-6 with TRBJ1-2, with D tentatively TRBD1 (5 bases). The CDR3 is 12 amino acids. CDR1 SGHDT and CDR2 YYEEEE come from the germline V gene. Trimming took off 5 bases at V and 8 bases at J, with 13 bases between the two ends.

The chain employs TRBV10-3 and TRBJ2-3, with a weak D call TRBD2 (5 bases). The CDR3 has 15 residues. CDR1 is ENHRY, CDR2 SYGVKD, per germline. V lost 5 bases and J 2 bases, leaving 14 bases between the germline ends. CDR3 sequence reads: CAISPDREHTDTQYF. DNA of the CDR3: TGTGCCATCAGTCCCGATCGGGAACACACAGATACGCAGTATTTT.

The genes are TRBV19 and TRBJ2-2, with 7 nucleotides matching TRBD1. The CDR3 extends over 16 amino acids. Trimming took 3 bases from V and 7 from J; bases not matched to a gene: 11. Per germline, CDR1 LNHDA and CDR2 SQIVND (reference sequence). CDR3 sequence: CASSMGETGVLGELFF. DNA of the CDR3: TGTGCCAGTAGTATGGGGGAAACAGGGGTTCTCGGGGAGCTGTTTTTT.

The rearrangement joins TRBV28 to TRBJ2-1; weak D call: TRBD1 (6 bases). CDR1 and CDR2 (germline): MDHEN, SYDVKM. The ends were cut back, 6 bases at V and 10 bases at J, with 13 bases in the middle. The CDR3 covers 12 residues. The CDR3 DNA follows: TGTGCCAGCAGGCCTGGGGGCTGGGAGCAGTTCTTC. Residues: CASRPGGWEQFF.

The chain joins TRBV6-6 to TRBJ2-5, with D possibly matching TRBD1 (6 bases). The CDR3 extends over 14 amino acids. Germline lookup yields CDR1 MNHNY and CDR2 SVGAGI (reference sequence). V lost 4 bases to trimming and J lost 4 bases, with 13 bases between them. CDR3 loop: CASSSTGLGETQYF. For the CDR3, the DNA is TGTGCCAGCAGTTCTACAGGGCTAGGAGAGACCCAGTACTTC.

Here the CDR3 DNA reads TGTGCCAGCAGCTTAGCCGGGACTGCAACTAATGAAAAACTGTTTTTT. It yields the protein CASSLAGTATNEKLFF. The J gene is TRBJ1-4, the V gene TRBV7-9; D perhaps matches TRBD1 (5 bases). Trimming removed 0 bases at V and 0 bases at J, with 8 bases between. The CDR3 is 16 amino acids. The germline V gene encodes CDR1 SEHNR and CDR2 FQNEAQ (reference sequence).